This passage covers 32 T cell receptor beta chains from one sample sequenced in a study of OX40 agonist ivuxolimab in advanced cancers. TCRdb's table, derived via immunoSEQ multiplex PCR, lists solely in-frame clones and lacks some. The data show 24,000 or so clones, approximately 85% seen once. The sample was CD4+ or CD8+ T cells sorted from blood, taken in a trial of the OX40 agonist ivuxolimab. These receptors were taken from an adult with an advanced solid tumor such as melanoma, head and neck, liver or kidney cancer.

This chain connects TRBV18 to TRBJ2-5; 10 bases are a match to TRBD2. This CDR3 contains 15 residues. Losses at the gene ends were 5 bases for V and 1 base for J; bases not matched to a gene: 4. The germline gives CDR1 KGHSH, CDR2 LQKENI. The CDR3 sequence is CASSLAGGLQETQYF. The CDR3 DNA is TGTGCCAGCTCATTAGCGGGGGGACTCCAAGAGACCCAGTACTTC.

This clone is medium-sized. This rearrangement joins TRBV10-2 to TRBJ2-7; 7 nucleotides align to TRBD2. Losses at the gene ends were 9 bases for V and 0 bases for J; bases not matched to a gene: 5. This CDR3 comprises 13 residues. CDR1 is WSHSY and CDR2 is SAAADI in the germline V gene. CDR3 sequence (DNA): TGCGCCAGTGCTGGGACTAACTCCTACGAGCAGTACTTC. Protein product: CASAGTNSYEQYF.

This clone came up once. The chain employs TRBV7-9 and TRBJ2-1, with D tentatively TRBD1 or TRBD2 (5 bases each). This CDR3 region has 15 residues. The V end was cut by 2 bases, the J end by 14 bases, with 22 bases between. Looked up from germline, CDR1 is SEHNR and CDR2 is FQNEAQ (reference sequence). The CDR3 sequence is CASSLIVTGNRTKFF. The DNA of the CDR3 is TGTGCCAGCAGCTTAATCGTAACCGGGAACAGGACGAAGTTCTTC. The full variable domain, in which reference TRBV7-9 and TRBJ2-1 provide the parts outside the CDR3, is DTGVSQNPRHKITKRGQNVTFRCDPISEHNRLYWYRQTLGQGPEFLTYFQNEAQLEKSRLLSDRFSAERPKGSFSTLEIQRTEQGDSAMYLCASSLIVTGNRTKFFGPGTRLTVL.

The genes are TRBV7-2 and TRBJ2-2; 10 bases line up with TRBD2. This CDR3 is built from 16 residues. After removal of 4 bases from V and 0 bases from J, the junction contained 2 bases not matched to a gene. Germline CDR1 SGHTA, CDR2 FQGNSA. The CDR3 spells CASSYLAGANTGELFF. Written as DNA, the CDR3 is TGTGCCAGCAGCTATCTAGCGGGGGCGAACACCGGGGAGCTGTTTTTT.

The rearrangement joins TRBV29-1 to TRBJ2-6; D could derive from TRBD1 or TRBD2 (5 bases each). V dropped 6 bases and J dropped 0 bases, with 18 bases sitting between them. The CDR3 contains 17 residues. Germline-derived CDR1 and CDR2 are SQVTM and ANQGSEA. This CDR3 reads CSVPGLAIDSGANVLTF. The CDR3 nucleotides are TGCAGCGTCCCGGGGCTAGCAATCGACTCTGGGGCCAACGTCCTGACTTTC.

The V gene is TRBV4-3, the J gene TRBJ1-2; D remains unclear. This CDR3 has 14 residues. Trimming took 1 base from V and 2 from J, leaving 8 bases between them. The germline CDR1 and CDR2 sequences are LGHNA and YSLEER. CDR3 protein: CASSQGDGNYGYTF. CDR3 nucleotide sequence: TGCGCCAGCAGCCAAGGGGATGGGAACTATGGCTACACCTTC.

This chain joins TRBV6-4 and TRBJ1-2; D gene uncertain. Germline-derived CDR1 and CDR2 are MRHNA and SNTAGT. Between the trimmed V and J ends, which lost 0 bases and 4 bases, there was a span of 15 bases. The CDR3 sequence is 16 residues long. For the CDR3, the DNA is TGTGCCAGCAGTGACTCCTTCGCACAGTCAGTCTATGGCTACACCTTC. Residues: CASSDSFAQSVYGYTF.

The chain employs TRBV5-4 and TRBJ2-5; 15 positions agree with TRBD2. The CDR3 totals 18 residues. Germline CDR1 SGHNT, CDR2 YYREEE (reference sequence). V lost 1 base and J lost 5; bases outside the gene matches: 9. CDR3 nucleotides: TGTGCCAGCAGCTTGCGGGGACTAGCGGGGGGCCGGGATGAGACCCAGTACTTC. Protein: CASSLRGLAGGRDETQYF.

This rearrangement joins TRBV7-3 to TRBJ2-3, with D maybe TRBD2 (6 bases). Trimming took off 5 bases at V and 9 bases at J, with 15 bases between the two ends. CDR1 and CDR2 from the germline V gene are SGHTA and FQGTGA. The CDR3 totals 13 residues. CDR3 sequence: CASSRSLGGTQYF. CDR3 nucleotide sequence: TGTGCCAGCAGCCGATCTTTAGGAGGGACGCAGTATTTT.

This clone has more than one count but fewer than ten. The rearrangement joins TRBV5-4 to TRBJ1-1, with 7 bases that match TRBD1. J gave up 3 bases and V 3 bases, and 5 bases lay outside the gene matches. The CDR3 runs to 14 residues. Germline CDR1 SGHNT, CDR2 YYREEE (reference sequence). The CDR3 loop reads CASSWGQGDTEAFF. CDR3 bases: TGTGCCAGCAGCTGGGGCCAGGGGGACACTGAAGCTTTCTTT.

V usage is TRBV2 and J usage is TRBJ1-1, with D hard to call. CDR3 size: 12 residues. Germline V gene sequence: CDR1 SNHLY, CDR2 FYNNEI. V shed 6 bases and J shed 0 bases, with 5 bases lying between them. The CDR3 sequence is CASSKLNTEAFF. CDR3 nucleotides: TGTGCCAGCAGCAAGTTGAACACTGAAGCTTTCTTT. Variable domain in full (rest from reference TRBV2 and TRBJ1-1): EPEVTQTPSHQVTQMGQEVILRCVPISNHLYFYWYRQILGQKVEFLVSFYNNEISEKSEIFDDQFSVERPDGSNFTLKIRSTKLEDSAMYFCASSKLNTEAFFGQGTRLTVV.

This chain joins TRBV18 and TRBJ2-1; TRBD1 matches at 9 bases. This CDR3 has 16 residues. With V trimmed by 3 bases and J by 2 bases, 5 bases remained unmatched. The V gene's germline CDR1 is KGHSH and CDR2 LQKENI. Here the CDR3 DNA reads TGTGCCAGCTCACCGATCGGACAGGGGCCCTACAATGAGCAGTTCTTC. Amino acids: CASSPIGQGPYNEQFF. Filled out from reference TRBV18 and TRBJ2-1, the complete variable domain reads NAGVMQNPRHLVRRRGQEARLRCSPMKGHSHVYWYRQLPEEGLKFMVYLQKENIIDESGMPKERFSAEFPKEGPSILRIQQVVRGDSAAYFCASSPIGQGPYNEQFFGPGTRLTVL.

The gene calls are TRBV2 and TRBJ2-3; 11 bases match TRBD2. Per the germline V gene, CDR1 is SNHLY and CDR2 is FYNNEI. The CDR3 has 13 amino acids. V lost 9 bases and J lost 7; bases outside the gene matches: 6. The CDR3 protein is CASTSGGIYTQYF. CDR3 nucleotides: TGTGCCAGTACTAGCGGGGGAATATATACGCAGTATTTT. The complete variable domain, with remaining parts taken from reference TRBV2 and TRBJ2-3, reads EPEVTQTPSHQVTQMGQEVILRCVPISNHLYFYWYRQILGQKVEFLVSFYNNEISEKSEIFDDQFSVERPDGSNFTLKIRSTKLEDSAMYFCASTSGGIYTQYFGPGTRLTVL.

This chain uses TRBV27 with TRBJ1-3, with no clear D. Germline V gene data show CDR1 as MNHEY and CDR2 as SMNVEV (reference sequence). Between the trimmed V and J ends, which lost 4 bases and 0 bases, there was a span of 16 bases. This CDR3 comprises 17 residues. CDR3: CASSSTAGVLSGNTIYF. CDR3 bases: TGTGCCAGCAGTTCGACCGCCGGAGTCCTCTCTGGAAACACCATATATTTT.

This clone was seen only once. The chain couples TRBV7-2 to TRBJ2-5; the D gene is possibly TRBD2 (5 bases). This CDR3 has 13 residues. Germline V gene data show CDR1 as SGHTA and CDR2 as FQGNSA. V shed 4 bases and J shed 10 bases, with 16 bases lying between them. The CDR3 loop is CASSSGSGKIQYF. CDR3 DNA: TGTGCCAGCAGCTCGGGATCCGGGAAGATCCAGTACTTC.

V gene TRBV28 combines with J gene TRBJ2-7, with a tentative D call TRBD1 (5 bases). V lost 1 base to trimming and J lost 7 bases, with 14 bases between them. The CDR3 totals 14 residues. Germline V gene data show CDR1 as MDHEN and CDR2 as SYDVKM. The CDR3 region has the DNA TGTGCCAGCAGTTTATTGGGCAGGGTGAGGGAGCAGTACTTC. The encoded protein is CASSLLGRVREQYF.

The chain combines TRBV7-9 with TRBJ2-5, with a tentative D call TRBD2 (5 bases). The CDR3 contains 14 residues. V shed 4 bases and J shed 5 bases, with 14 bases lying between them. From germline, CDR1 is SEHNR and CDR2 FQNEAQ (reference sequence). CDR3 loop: CASSSGNVAETQYF. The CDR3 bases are TGTGCCAGCAGCTCGGGAAATGTGGCGGAGACCCAGTACTTC.

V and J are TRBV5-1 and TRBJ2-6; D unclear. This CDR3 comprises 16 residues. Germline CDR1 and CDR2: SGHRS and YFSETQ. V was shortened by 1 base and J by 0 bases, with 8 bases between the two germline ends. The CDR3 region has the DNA TGCGCCAGCAGCTTGCGCGGAGCCTCTGGGGCCAACGTCCTGACTTTC. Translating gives CASSLRGASGANVLTF.

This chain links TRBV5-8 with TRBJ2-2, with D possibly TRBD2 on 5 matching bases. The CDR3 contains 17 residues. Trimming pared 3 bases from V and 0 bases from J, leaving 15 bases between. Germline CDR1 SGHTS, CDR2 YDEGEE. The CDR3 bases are TGTGCCAGCAGCTACTTCTGGCTAGCAGCGAACACCGGGGAGCTGTTTTTT. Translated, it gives CASSYFWLAANTGELFF.

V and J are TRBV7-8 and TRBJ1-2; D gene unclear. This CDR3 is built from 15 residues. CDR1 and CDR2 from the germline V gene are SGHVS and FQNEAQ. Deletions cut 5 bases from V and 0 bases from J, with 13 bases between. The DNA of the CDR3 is TGTGCCAGCAGCCGAGTAGGAACTCCTAACTATGGCTACACCTTC. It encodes CASSRVGTPNYGYTF.

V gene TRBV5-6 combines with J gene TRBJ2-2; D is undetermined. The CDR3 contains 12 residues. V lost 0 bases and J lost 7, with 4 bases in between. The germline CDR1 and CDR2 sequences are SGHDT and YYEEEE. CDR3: CASSLAGGELFF. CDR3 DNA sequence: TGTGCCAGCAGCTTGGCAGGCGGGGAGCTGTTTTTT.

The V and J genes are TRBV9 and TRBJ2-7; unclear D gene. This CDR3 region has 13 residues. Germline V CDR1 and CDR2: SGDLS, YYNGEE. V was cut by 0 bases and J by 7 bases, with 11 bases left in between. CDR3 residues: CASSVATRSEQYF. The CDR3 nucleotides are TGTGCCAGCAGCGTAGCTACTCGGTCAGAGCAGTACTTC.

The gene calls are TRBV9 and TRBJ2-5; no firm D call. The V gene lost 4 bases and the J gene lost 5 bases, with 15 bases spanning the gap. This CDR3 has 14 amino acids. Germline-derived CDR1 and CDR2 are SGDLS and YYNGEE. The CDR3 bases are TGTGCCAGCAGCCCCACCGACTCAAGGGAGACCCAGTACTTC. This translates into CASSPTDSRETQYF.

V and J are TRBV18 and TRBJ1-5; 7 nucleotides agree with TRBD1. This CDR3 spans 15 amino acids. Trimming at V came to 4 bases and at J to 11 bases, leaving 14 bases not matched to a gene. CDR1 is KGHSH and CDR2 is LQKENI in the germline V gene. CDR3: CASSRIGTDGGAQHF. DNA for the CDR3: TGTGCCAGCTCACGGATCGGGACAGATGGAGGGGCCCAGCATTTT. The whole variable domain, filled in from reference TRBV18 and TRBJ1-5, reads NAGVMQNPRHLVRRRGQEARLRCSPMKGHSHVYWYRQLPEEGLKFMVYLQKENIIDESGMPKERFSAEFPKEGPSILRIQQVVRGDSAAYFCASSRIGTDGGAQHFGDGTRLSIL.

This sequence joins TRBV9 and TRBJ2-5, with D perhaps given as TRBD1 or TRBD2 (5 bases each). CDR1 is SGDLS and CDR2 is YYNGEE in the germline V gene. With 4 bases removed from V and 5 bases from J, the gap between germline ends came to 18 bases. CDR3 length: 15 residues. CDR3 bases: TGTGCCAGCAGCCCAGAGCTGTCGGGGCAGGAGACCCAGTACTTC. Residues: CASSPELSGQETQYF.

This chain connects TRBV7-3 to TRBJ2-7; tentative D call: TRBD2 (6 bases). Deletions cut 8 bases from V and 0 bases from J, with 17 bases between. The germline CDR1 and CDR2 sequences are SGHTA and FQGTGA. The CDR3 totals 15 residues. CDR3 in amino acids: CASQYLAGSSYEQYF. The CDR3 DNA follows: TGTGCCAGCCAATACCTTGCGGGGAGCTCCTACGAGCAGTACTTC.

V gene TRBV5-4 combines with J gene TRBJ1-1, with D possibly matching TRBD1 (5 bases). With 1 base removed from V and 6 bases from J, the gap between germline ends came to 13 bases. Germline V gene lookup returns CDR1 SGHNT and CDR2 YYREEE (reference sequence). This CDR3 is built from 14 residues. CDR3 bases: TGTGCCAGCAGCTTGCCAGGGAAAGATTCTGAAGCTTTCTTT. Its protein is CASSLPGKDSEAFF. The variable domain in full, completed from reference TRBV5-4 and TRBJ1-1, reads ETGVTQSPTHLIKTRGQQVTLRCSSQSGHNTVSWYQQALGQGPQFIFQYYREEENGRGNFPPRFSGLQFPNYSSELNVNALELDDSALYLCASSLPGKDSEAFFGQGTRLTVV.

CDR3 region: CATSRGAGTGGPRATPLHF. CDR3 sequence (DNA): TGTGCCACCAGCAGAGGGGCGGGGACAGGGGGCCCCCGGGCTACACCCCTCCACTTT. The V gene is TRBV15, the J gene TRBJ1-6; TRBD1 matches at 12 bases. CDR1 is LNHNV, CDR2 YYDKDF, per germline (reference sequence). The CDR3 runs to 19 residues. Trimming at V came to 1 base and at J to 11 bases, leaving 15 bases not matched to a gene.

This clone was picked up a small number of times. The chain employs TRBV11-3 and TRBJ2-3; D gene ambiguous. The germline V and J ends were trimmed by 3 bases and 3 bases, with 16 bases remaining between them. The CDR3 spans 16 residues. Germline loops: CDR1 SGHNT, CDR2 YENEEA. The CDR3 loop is CASSFSRTRTTDTQYF. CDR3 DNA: TGTGCCAGCAGCTTTTCCCGGACCAGAACGACAGATACGCAGTATTTT.

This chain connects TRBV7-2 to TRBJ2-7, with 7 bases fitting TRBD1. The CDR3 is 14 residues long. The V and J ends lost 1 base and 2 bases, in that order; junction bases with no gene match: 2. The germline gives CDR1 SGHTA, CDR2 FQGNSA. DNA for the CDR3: TGTGCCAGCAGCTTAGGGGGGACAGCCTACGAGCAGTACTTC. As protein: CASSLGGTAYEQYF. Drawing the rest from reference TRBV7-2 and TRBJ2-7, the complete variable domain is GAGVSQSPSNKVTEKGKDVELRCDPISGHTALYWYRQSLGQGLEFLIYFQGNSAPDKSGLPSDRFSAERTGGSVSTLTIQRTQQEDSAVYLCASSLGGTAYEQYFGPGTRLTVT.

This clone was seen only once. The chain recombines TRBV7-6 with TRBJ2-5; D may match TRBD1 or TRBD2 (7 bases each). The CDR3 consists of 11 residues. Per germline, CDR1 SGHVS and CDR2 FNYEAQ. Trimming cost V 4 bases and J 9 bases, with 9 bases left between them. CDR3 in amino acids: CASSSGGAQYF. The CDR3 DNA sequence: TGTGCCAGCAGCTCAGGGGGGGCCCAGTACTTC.

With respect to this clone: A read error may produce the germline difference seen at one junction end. CDR3 nucleotides: TGTGCCATCAGTGAGTCGTGGTCTAGCGAGAGGCACTTC. Amino acid sequence: CAISESWSSERHF. The chain recombines TRBV10-3 with TRBJ2-7, with D possibly matching TRBD2 (6 bases). Per germline, CDR1 ENHRY and CDR2 SYGVKD. This CDR3 is built from 13 residues.